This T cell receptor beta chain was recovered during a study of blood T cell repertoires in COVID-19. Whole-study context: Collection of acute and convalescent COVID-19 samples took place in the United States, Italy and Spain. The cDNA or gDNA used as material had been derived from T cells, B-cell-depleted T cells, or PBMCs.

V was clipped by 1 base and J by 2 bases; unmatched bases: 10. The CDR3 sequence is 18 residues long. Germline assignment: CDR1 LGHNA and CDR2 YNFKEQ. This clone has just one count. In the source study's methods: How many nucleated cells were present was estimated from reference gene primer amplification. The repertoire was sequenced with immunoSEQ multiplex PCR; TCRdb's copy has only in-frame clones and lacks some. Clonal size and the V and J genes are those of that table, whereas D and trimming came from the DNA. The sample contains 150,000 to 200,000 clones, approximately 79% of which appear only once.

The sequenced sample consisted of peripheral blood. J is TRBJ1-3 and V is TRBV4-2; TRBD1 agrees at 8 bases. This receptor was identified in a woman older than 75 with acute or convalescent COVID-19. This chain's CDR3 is CASSQVPGGYNPGNTIYF. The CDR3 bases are TGTGCCAGCAGCCAAGTACCAGGGGGCTACAACCCTGGAAACACCATATATTTT.